The T cell receptor beta chain described here comes from a study of OX40 agonist ivuxolimab in advanced cancers. General study findings and limits: Low normalized T-cell clonal expansion also characterized some of the nonresponders. The antigens recognized by the expanded peripheral T cells, that is their antigen specificity, were not determined. At 0.1 to 3.0 mg/kg, clonal expansion of CD4+ and CD8+ blood T cells had occurred by week 6.

Comments on this clone: Its matching antigen is unknown.

Libraries were prepared by immunoSEQ multiplex PCR; TCRdb keeps only in-frame clonotypes and omits some of them. In the table there are 45,000 to 65,000 clones, approximately 87% of which are singletons. Sample: CD4+ or CD8+ T cells sorted from blood, taken in a trial of the OX40 agonist ivuxolimab. The receptor comes from an adult with an advanced solid tumor such as melanoma, head and neck, liver or kidney cancer.

Here the CDR3 reads CASSYDGTGGEQYF. The CDR3 DNA sequence: TGTGCCAGCAGTTACGACGGGACAGGGGGCGAGCAGTACTTC. The chain carries TRBV6-5 and TRBJ2-7; TRBD1 agrees at 11 bases. From germline, CDR1 is MNHEY and CDR2 SVGAGI. This CDR3 region has 14 residues. V dropped 2 bases and J dropped 6; count of bases not matched to a gene: 3.